The T cell receptor (beta chain) under discussion was sequenced for a study of blood T cell repertoires in COVID-19. Germline CDR1 and CDR2: GTSNPN and SVGIG (reference sequence). Trimming cost V 7 bases and J 4 bases; bases outside gene matches: 9. The CDR3 covers 16 residues. The authors' processing: From reference gene primer amplification, estimates of nucleated cell counts were derived. Assay used: immunoSEQ multiplex PCR; TCRdb lists only in-frame clones, some missing. Clonal size and the V and J genes are those of that table, whereas D and trimming came from the DNA. Of 300,000 or so clones listed, 85% to 90% are singletons.

This receptor was obtained from a woman between 35 and 50 years old with acute or convalescent COVID-19. This sequence joins TRBV30 and TRBJ2-6, with 11 bases aligning to TRBD2. The sequencing sample was made of peripheral blood. Here the CDR3 reads CASPLAGGAGANVLTF. The CDR3 bases are TGTGCCTCCCCCCTAGCGGGGGGTGCGGGGGCCAACGTCCTGACTTTC.